This T cell receptor beta chain was found in a study of blood T cell repertoires in COVID-19. Background on the study: Specimens from acute and convalescent COVID-19 originated in the United States, Italy and Spain. The analysed material was cDNA or gDNA that came from T cells, B-cell-depleted T cells, or PBMCs.

Under the authors' procedure: Scientists estimated how many nucleated cells there were by amplifying reference gene primers. Only in-frame clones appear in the TCRdb table, and some are missing; sequencing was by immunoSEQ multiplex PCR. D and trimming were read from the DNA, whereas the V and J calls and clone size are those reported in that table. The table includes 60,000 to 80,000 clones, 80% to 90% detected once. The germline V and J ends were trimmed by 8 bases and 4 bases, with 9 bases remaining between them. Germline-derived CDR1 and CDR2 are MNHEY and SVGAGI. The CDR3 is made up of 11 amino acids.

The source is a woman aged 60 to 75 with COVID-19, enrolled during active disease. J is TRBJ2-7 and V is TRBV6-5; D is uncertain. Material: peripheral blood. The CDR3 coding sequence is TGTGCCAGCGGCCCCATGTACGAGCAGTACTTC. Amino acids: CASGPMYEQYF.